This T cell receptor (beta chain) was profiled in a study of blood T cell repertoires in COVID-19. Overall study context: Acute-phase and convalescent COVID-19 samples originated in the United States, Italy and Spain.

This CDR3 has 14 amino acids. With 6 bases clipped from V and 9 bases from J, the junction kept 8 bases outside the gene matches. CDR1 and CDR2 from the germline V gene are ENHRY and SYGVKD. Sequencing used immunoSEQ multiplex PCR; TCRdb keeps in-frame clones, though not all of them. The sample has a few hundred thousand clones, 85% to 90% seen once; the top ten hold less than 2%. Participants were aged roughly 18 to 100 years from around 26 US areas. Two consecutive negative NP/OP PCR tests, clearance, or resolved symptoms defined Cohort 3 recovery. This TCR was recovered from a man aged 35 to 55 who had recovered from COVID-19. Sequencing was performed on PBMCs or T cells enriched from blood (not recorded which). V and J are TRBV10-3 and TRBJ2-1; 10 bases line up with TRBD2. CDR3 DNA: TGTGCCATCAGCCCTCTAGCGGGAGCGGCTGAGCAGTTCTTC. Protein sequence: CAISPLAGAAEQFF.